This passage covers 31 T cell receptor beta chains from one sample sequenced in a study of post-analysis software for immune sequencing data. Study results and caveats: Compared with controls, patients had more of 4 to 6 TRBV segments, including TRBV5-6, TRBV5-1 and TRBV20-1.

The TCR beta cDNA libraries carried unique molecular identifiers. TCRdb independently ran MiXCR on the PCR reads; one entry per CDR3 protein. The table has some 890,000 distinct CDR3 sequences, 53% seen once; the top ten hold roughly 4.4%. Antigens of these TCRs are unknown. Input material: blood. Receptor source: a girl aged 10 to 17 with multiple sclerosis.

J is TRBJ2-3 and V is TRBV20-1, with D tentatively TRBD1 or TRBD2 (6 bases each). Trimming took off 2 bases at V and 2 bases at J, with 17 bases between the two ends. The CDR3 covers 16 residues. Germline CDR1 DFQATT, CDR2 SNEGSKA (reference sequence). This CDR3 reads CSARTLLGGLTDTQYF. DNA of the CDR3: TGCAGTGCTAGAACCCTGCTCGGGGGCCTCACAGATACGCAGTATTTT.

The gene calls are TRBV15 and TRBJ2-1; the match to TRBD2 covers 9 bases. The CDR3 is made up of 17 amino acids. CDR1 and CDR2 (germline): LNHNV, YYDKDF (reference sequence). The ends lost 0 bases at V and 7 bases at J; junction bases unmatched: 10. This CDR3 reads CATSRDLGGRAGNEQFF. The CDR3 DNA sequence: TGTGCCACCAGCAGAGATCTCGGCGGGAGGGCCGGTAATGAGCAGTTCTTC.

The CDR3 DNA follows: TGTGCCAGCAGCTTGGCCCCTCACAGGGGTGGCAATCAGCCCCAGCATTTT. Protein sequence: CASSLAPHRGGNQPQHF. V usage is TRBV5-5 and J usage is TRBJ1-5; TRBD1 aligns across 7 bases. J lost 2 bases, V lost 0 bases, and 8 bases had no gene match. From germline, CDR1 is SGHKS and CDR2 YYEKEE (reference sequence). The CDR3 is 17 amino acids.

The chain links TRBV6-1 to TRBJ2-1; D gene uncertain. The V end was cut by 6 bases, the J end by 10 bases, with 13 bases between. The V gene's germline CDR1 is MNHNS and CDR2 SASEGT. This CDR3 comprises 12 residues. CDR3 coding DNA: TGTGCCAGCAGCTCCCTGTACGGGGAGCAGTTCTTC. Translating it yields CASSSLYGEQFF.

V and J are TRBV2 and TRBJ2-4; D may be TRBD1 (6 bases). The J call may be faulty, since TRBJ2-7 better matches the DNA end. CDR1 is SNHLY and CDR2 is FYNNEI in the germline V gene. There are 14 residues in the CDR3. As DNA, the CDR3 is TGTGCCAGCAGGACGGACAGTAAGGGGGTCGAGCAGTACTTC. Translated: CASRTDSKGVEQYF.

V is TRBV7-2 and J is TRBJ1-2; 7 nucleotides align to TRBD1. The CDR3 is made up of 13 amino acids. V shed 6 bases, J shed 4 bases, and the junction held 5 bases outside the gene matches. The germline V gene encodes CDR1 SGHTA and CDR2 FQGNSA. The CDR3 protein is CASRPGQIYGYTF. CDR3 in DNA: TGTGCCAGCAGACCGGGACAGATCTATGGCTACACCTTC.

The rearrangement links TRBV14 to TRBJ2-5; 13 bases line up with TRBD2. The CDR3 length is 17 residues. Looked up from germline, CDR1 is SGHDN and CDR2 is FVKESK. With 3 bases clipped from V and 7 bases from J, the junction kept 11 bases outside the gene matches. The CDR3 sequence: CASSQAEGLAGVWTQYF. The DNA of the CDR3 is TGTGCCAGCAGCCAGGCTGAAGGACTAGCGGGAGTGTGGACCCAGTACTTC.

This clonotype showed up just a few times. The genes are TRBV27 and TRBJ2-5; 9 bases line up with TRBD1. Trimming at V came to 6 bases and at J to 11 bases, leaving 10 bases not matched to a gene. Germline CDR1 reads MNHEY; CDR2 reads SMNVEV (reference sequence). This CDR3 contains 13 residues. The CDR3 reads CASRRRTGEEQYF. In DNA form, the CDR3 reads TGTGCCAGCAGACGCCGGACAGGGGAAGAGCAGTACTTC.

The chain combines TRBV20-1 with TRBJ2-7; 9 positions match TRBD2. CDR3 length: 15 amino acids. Germline V CDR1 and CDR2: DFQATT, SNEGSKA (reference sequence). V was pared by 5 bases and J by 3 bases, with 11 bases of the junction left unmatched. CDR3 sequence (DNA): TGCAGTGCTGGACTGCCTAGCGGGATTGTCTACGAGCAGTACTTC. This translates into CSAGLPSGIVYEQYF.

The V call is TRBV5-1, the J call TRBJ1-2; 7 positions agree with TRBD1. The germline V gene has CDR1 SGHRS and CDR2 YFSETQ. The CDR3 contains 15 residues. The V and J ends lost 3 bases and 2 bases, in that order; junction bases with no gene match: 7. DNA for the CDR3: TGCGCCAGCAGCTCGGTGGACAGGTCAAACTATGGCTACACCTTC. Translation: CASSSVDRSNYGYTF.

V gene TRBV29-1 combines with J gene TRBJ2-7; D possibly uses TRBD1 or TRBD2 (6 bases each). V was shortened by 7 bases and J by 1 base, with 20 bases between the two germline ends. Germline V gene data show CDR1 as SQVTM and CDR2 as ANQGSEA. CDR3 size: 15 residues. CDR3 sequence: CSAGGGSGPSYEQYF. The CDR3, as DNA: TGCAGCGCCGGGGGCGGGTCAGGTCCATCCTACGAGCAGTACTTC.

This clonotype has just one count. V is TRBV20-1 and J is TRBJ1-2, with TRBD1 matching over 7 bases. The CDR3 runs to 15 residues. Germline V gene sequence: CDR1 DFQATT, CDR2 SNEGSKA (reference sequence). The ends lost 0 bases at V and 3 bases at J; junction bases unmatched: 7. In nucleotides, the CDR3 is TGCAGTGCTAGAGAGGAGGGGGCGGATTACTATGGCTACACCTTC. It codes for CSAREEGADYYGYTF.

This chain joins TRBV7-2 and TRBJ2-1; 9 bases are shared with TRBD2. V gave up 0 bases and J gave up 0 bases; unmatched junction bases: 6. This CDR3 spans 18 amino acids. The V gene's germline CDR1 is SGHTA and CDR2 FQGNSA. Here the CDR3 reads CASSLAPSGASSYNEQFF. CDR3 DNA sequence: TGTGCCAGCAGCTTAGCGCCTAGCGGGGCAAGCTCCTACAATGAGCAGTTCTTC.

This clonotype was picked up one time. The chain employs TRBV12-3 or TRBV12-4 and TRBJ2-4, with D perhaps given as TRBD1 or TRBD2 (6 bases each). Trimming removed 5 bases from V and 8 bases from J, with 16 bases in between. This CDR3 comprises 14 residues. The CDR3 sequence: CASSLGGNGDIQYF. The CDR3 DNA is TGTGCCAGCAGTCTGGGGGGCAATGGGGACATTCAGTACTTC.

In its sample, this clonotype was seen once. The CDR3 loop is CASSQVSARAGGLEQFF. Written as DNA, the CDR3 is TGCGCCAGCAGCCAAGTTTCTGCTAGGGCGGGGGGGCTTGAGCAGTTCTTC. V and J are TRBV4-1 and TRBJ2-1, with TRBD2 identical over 9 bases. The germline gives CDR1 MGHRA, CDR2 YSYEKL. V shed 1 base, J shed 9 bases, and the junction held 13 bases outside the gene matches. CDR3 size: 17 residues.

This clonotype was counted only a few times. The genes are TRBV20-1 and TRBJ2-1; TRBD2 agrees at 7 bases. This CDR3 has 14 amino acids. Germline V gives CDR1 DFQATT, CDR2 SNEGSKA (reference sequence). V lost 1 base and J lost 9; bases outside the gene matches: 9. In DNA, the CDR3 is TGCAGTGCTAGAGCGGGAGGAAATGTTTTTGAGCAGTTCTTC. This gives the protein CSARAGGNVFEQFF.

This clonotype was found once. The chain couples TRBV5-1 to TRBJ2-1; D is perhaps TRBD1 or TRBD2 (5 bases each). The CDR3 is 16 amino acids. Germline V gene lookup returns CDR1 SGHRS and CDR2 YFSETQ. V was trimmed by 4 bases and J by 0 bases, leaving 14 bases between them. The CDR3 sequence is CASSLGALSSYNEQFF. The DNA of the CDR3 is TGCGCCAGCAGCCTCGGGGCCCTTAGCTCCTACAATGAGCAGTTCTTC.

V and J are TRBV4-2 and TRBJ2-3, with a tentative D call TRBD2 (6 bases). CDR3 size: 16 residues. Germline V gene lookup returns CDR1 LGHNA and CDR2 YNFKEQ. Trimming took 0 bases from V and 2 from J, leaving 12 bases between them. The CDR3 region is CASSQEAGGVTDTQYF. CDR3 nucleotide sequence: TGTGCCAGCAGCCAAGAAGCTGGCGGGGTCACAGATACGCAGTATTTT.

In its sample, this clonotype was seen a few times. The rearrangement joins TRBV5-1 to TRBJ2-1, with 7 bases fitting TRBD1. This CDR3 contains 17 residues. V gave up 0 bases and J gave up 6 bases; unmatched junction bases: 12. Germline-derived CDR1 and CDR2 are SGHRS and YFSETQ. The CDR3 loop reads CASSLARQGDVFNEQFF. The CDR3 DNA follows: TGCGCCAGCAGCTTGGCCCGTCAGGGGGATGTTTTCAATGAGCAGTTCTTC. Full variable domain (outside the CDR3, taken from reference TRBV5-1 and TRBJ2-1): KAGVTQTPRYLIKTRGQQVTLSCSPISGHRSVSWYQQTPGQGLQFLFEYFSETQRNKGNFPGRFSGRQFSNSRSEMNVSTLELGDSALYLCASSLARQGDVFNEQFFGPGTRLTVL.

The gene calls are TRBV27 and TRBJ1-1; no clear D gene. This CDR3 contains 14 residues. The ends were cut back, 6 bases at V and 4 bases at J, with 15 bases in the middle. CDR1 and CDR2 from the germline V gene are MNHEY and SMNVEV (reference sequence). The DNA of the CDR3 is TGTGCCAGCAGAAGTCCGGGGATTCGCACTGAAGCTTTCTTT. Translating it yields CASRSPGIRTEAFF.

Only a few counts were recorded for this clonotype. J is TRBJ1-5 and V is TRBV3-1, with 11 bases that match TRBD1. CDR3 length: 16 residues. The germline V gene encodes CDR1 LGHDT and CDR2 YNNKEL (reference sequence). V shed 4 bases and J 4 bases; nucleotides not matched to a gene: 6. CDR3: CASSPGTGGSNQPQHF. The CDR3 nucleotides are TGTGCCAGCAGCCCCGGGACAGGGGGTTCGAATCAGCCCCAGCATTTT. Drawing the rest from reference TRBV3-1 and TRBJ1-5, the complete variable domain is DTAVSQTPKYLVTQMGNDKSIKCEQNLGHDTMYWYKQDSKKFLKIMFSYNNKELIINETVPNRFSPKSPDKAHLNLHINSLELGDSAVYFCASSPGTGGSNQPQHFGDGTRLSIL.

The V and J genes are TRBV10-3 and TRBJ2-5; TRBD1 agrees at 9 bases. Trimming at V came to 3 bases and at J to 0 bases, leaving 2 bases not matched to a gene. Germline assignment: CDR1 ENHRY and CDR2 SYGVKD. The CDR3 sequence is 15 residues long. CDR3 protein: CAISDGTGYQETQYF. The CDR3 nucleotides read TGTGCCATCAGTGACGGGACAGGGTACCAAGAGACCCAGTACTTC.

This clonotype was observed a handful of times. The chain links TRBV7-6 to TRBJ2-5, with D perhaps matching TRBD1 (7 bases). In germline, CDR1 is SGHVS, CDR2 FNYEAQ. This CDR3 is 14 amino acids long. V was clipped by 3 bases and J by 6 bases, with 14 bases between them. Written as DNA, the CDR3 is TGTGCCAGCAGCTTTCGCGGGACAGAGAAGACCCAGTACTTC. As protein: CASSFRGTEKTQYF. The full variable domain, completed using reference TRBV7-6 and TRBJ2-5, is GAGVSQSPRYKVTKRGQDVALRCDPISGHVSLYWYRQALGQGPEFLTYFNYEAQQDKSGLPNDRFSAERPEGSISTLTIQRTEQRDSAMYRCASSFRGTEKTQYFGPGTRLLVL.

The genes are TRBV2 and TRBJ2-7; tentatively, D is TRBD1 or TRBD2 (5 bases each). In germline, CDR1 is SNHLY, CDR2 FYNNEI. This CDR3 contains 15 residues. V was pared by 7 bases and J by 2 bases, with 18 bases between. The chain's CDR3 is CASNGASTFPYEQYF. The DNA for the CDR3 is TGTGCCAGCAACGGGGCTTCTACATTTCCCTACGAGCAGTACTTC.

V usage is TRBV27 and J usage is TRBJ2-7, with D perhaps TRBD1 (6 bases). The CDR3 length is 14 residues. In germline, CDR1 is MNHEY, CDR2 SMNVEV (reference sequence). V dropped 4 bases and J dropped 1 base, with 11 bases sitting between them. CDR3 loop: CASSWAGTSYEQYF. The CDR3, as DNA: TGTGCCAGCAGTTGGGCAGGGACATCCTACGAGCAGTACTTC.

The genes are TRBV9 and TRBJ2-2; tentative D call: TRBD1 (6 bases). The length of the CDR3 is 9 residues. Germline V CDR1 and CDR2: SGDLS, YYNGEE. Between the trimmed V and J ends, which lost 2 bases and 16 bases, there was a span of 6 bases. The CDR3, as DNA: TGTGCCAGCAGCGTGGGACAGTTTTTT. It is translated as CASSVGQFF.

This clonotype was counted only a few times. This chain joins TRBV5-1 and TRBJ2-4; D is perhaps TRBD2 (5 bases). This CDR3 is 13 amino acids long. The germline gives CDR1 SGHRS, CDR2 YFSETQ. V was clipped by 5 bases and J by 2 bases, with 8 bases between them. CDR3 bases: TGCGCCAGCAGTGAGGGAACCAAAAACATTCAGTACTTC. Translation: CASSEGTKNIQYF.

The gene calls are TRBV29-1 and TRBJ1-1; D possibly corresponds to TRBD1 (6 bases). The CDR3 covers 13 residues. Trimming left V 2 bases short and J 8 bases short, with 15 bases between. The V gene's germline CDR1 is SQVTM and CDR2 ANQGSEA. DNA of the CDR3: TGCAGCGTTGAACCTGGACAGACACCAGAAGCTTTCTTT. This codes for CSVEPGQTPEAFF.

Details on this clonotype: The junction does not match germline at one end; this may be a read error. V usage is TRBV7-3 and J usage is TRBJ2-2; 8 bases are shared with TRBD2. Germline CDR1 reads SGHTA; CDR2 reads FQGTGA. The CDR3 loop spans 16 amino acids. The CDR3 loop is CTSSPSPGTSPGELFF. The CDR3 DNA reads as TGTACCAGCAGCCCGAGCCCCGGGACTAGTCCCGGGGAGCTGTTTTTT.

This clonotype was detected a few times. The chain joins TRBV29-1 to TRBJ1-2; D unresolved. Per the germline V gene, CDR1 is SQVTM and CDR2 is ANQGSEA. The CDR3 runs 11 residues. The V end lost 3 bases, the J end lost 11 bases, and 13 bases lay between the germline ends. Written as DNA, the CDR3 is TGCAGCGTTGAGCCGCCAGGACCTTACACCTTC. Its protein product is CSVEPPGPYTF.

The CDR3 region is CASSQGPPGLAVHFYEQYF. The CDR3 bases are TGTGCCAGCAGCCAGGGGCCGCCGGGACTAGCGGTACACTTCTACGAGCAGTACTTC. V gene TRBV11-2 combines with J gene TRBJ2-4; 11 bases are a match to TRBD2. The DNA end is more similar to TRBJ2-7, so the J call may be wrong. The CDR3 is 19 amino acids. Per the germline V gene, CDR1 is SGHAT and CDR2 is FQNNGV.